These T cell receptor beta chains were read from a single sample in a study of shared T cell receptors in the human thymus. The assay was immunoSEQ multiplex PCR, and TCRdb's table has in-frame clones only and misses some. The sample contains roughly 710,000 clones, 70% to 90% of which appear only once. The same data also went into a second study, on human thymus T cells.

The sample comprised thymocytes. The source of these receptors is a girl less than two years old with a congenital heart defect. CDR3s include the opening cysteine and the closing phenylalanine or tryptophan. The D gene is left open where the match is weak. Part of the rows lack a size; the others show once, few, many or a class for expanded clones.

d_call,v_call,clone_size,j_call,cdr3_aa,cdr3_nt
TRBD1,TRBV7-9,-,TRBJ1-4,CASSCGTGGNEKLFF,TGTGCCAGCAGCTGCGGGACAGGGGGGAATGAAAAACTGTTTTTT
TRBD1,TRBV5-4,-,TRBJ2-1,CASSPRQGGEQFF,TGTGCCAGCAGCCCGAGACAGGGGGGTGAGCAGTTCTTC
TRBD1,TRBV5-1,-,TRBJ1-3,CASSQGVFGNTIYF,TGCGCCAGCAGTCAGGGGGTTTTTGGAAACACCATATATTTT
-,TRBV15,-,TRBJ2-1,CATSRELGEQGIRTYNEQFF,TGTGCCACCAGCAGAGAACTGGGGGAACAGGGAATAAGGACCTACAATGAGCAGTTCTTC
-,TRBV11-3,-,TRBJ1-1,CASSRERDWVNTEAFF,TGTGCCAGCAGCCGAGAGCGGGATTGGGTGAACACTGAAGCTTTCTTT
-,TRBV9,-,TRBJ2-7,CASSVENGQGRHEQYF,TGTGCCAGCAGCGTAGAGAACGGGCAGGGTCGTCACGAGCAGTACTTC
TRBD1,TRBV6-6,-,TRBJ1-1,CASSYRGLNTEAFF,TGTGCCAGCAGTTACAGGGGGCTGAACACTGAAGCTTTCTTT
-,TRBV4-2,-,TRBJ1-3,CASSQGPAQTKSNTIYF,TGTGCCAGCAGCCAAGGCCCCGCCCAAACTAAATCAAACACCATATATTTT
-,TRBV10-3,once,TRBJ2-1,CAIRVTRGGDEQFF,TGTGCCATCAGGGTCACGAGGGGGGGGGATGAGCAGTTCTTC
TRBD1,TRBV9,-,TRBJ1-2,CASSALRDSAGYTF,TGTGCCAGCAGTGCCCTCCGGGACAGTGCCGGCTACACCTTC
TRBD2,TRBV4-1,-,TRBJ2-7,CASSPGRGGAYEQYF,TGCGCCAGCAGCCCCGGGCGGGGGGGGGCCTACGAGCAGTACTTC
TRBD1,TRBV28,-,TRBJ1-2,CASSMTGNENGYTF,TGTGCCAGCAGTATGACAGGGAACGAAAATGGCTACACCTTC
-,TRBV29-1,-,TRBJ2-5,CSVDNGWERETQYF,TGCAGCGTTGACAACGGATGGGAGCGGGAGACCCAGTACTTC
-,TRBV13,-,TRBJ2-1,CASSFRAGRLFNEQFF,TGTGCCAGCAGTTTCCGGGCGGGGAGACTTTTCAATGAGCAGTTCTTC
TRBD1,TRBV7-9,-,TRBJ2-1,CASSLPGQYNEQFF,TGTGCCAGCAGCTTGCCGGGACAGTACAATGAGCAGTTCTTC
-,TRBV27,-,TRBJ2-7,CASSLNASGSYEQYF,TGTGCCAGCAGTTTAAACGCCTCGGGGTCCTACGAGCAGTACTTC
-,TRBV2,few,TRBJ1-5,CASSEAVARGNQPQHF,TGTGCCAGCAGTGAAGCCGTAGCCCGCGGCAATCAGCCCCAGCATTTT
-,TRBV11-2,-,TRBJ2-6,CASSLDRSRSGANVLTF,TGTGCCAGCAGCTTAGATCGGTCCCGCTCTGGGGCCAACGTCCTGACTTTC
TRBD1,TRBV7-2,-,TRBJ1-5,CASSPGTGSGQPQHF,TGTGCCAGCAGCCCAGGGACAGGGAGCGGACAGCCCCAGCATTTT
TRBD1,TRBV4-1,-,TRBJ2-7,CASSPGRDSSYEQYF,TGCGCCAGCAGCCCAGGCCGGGACAGCTCCTACGAGCAGTACTTC
-,TRBV6-5,-,TRBJ2-7,CASSYTRSYEQYF,TGTGCCAGCAGTTACACGCGCTCCTACGAGCAGTACTTC
TRBD1,TRBV5-1,-,TRBJ2-7,CASSFRGGHEQYF,TGCGCCAGCAGCTTCCGAGGGGGCCACGAGCAGTACTTC
TRBD2,TRBV7-2,-,TRBJ2-7,CASSSPRGRWEQYF,TGTGCCAGCAGCTCTCCGCGGGGGAGGTGGGAGCAGTACTTC
TRBD1,TRBV28,once,TRBJ1-5,CASSLCGTPKQGPNQPQHF,TGTGCCAGCAGTTTATGCGGGACCCCTAAACAGGGGCCCAATCAGCCCCAGCATTTT
-,TRBV11-2,-,TRBJ1-5,CASSLVGDKIGQPQHF,TGTGCCAGCAGCTTAGTAGGGGATAAGATCGGGCAGCCCCAGCATTTT
TRBD1,TRBV18,-,TRBJ1-3,CASSPARTGRNTIYF,TGTGCCAGCTCACCAGCACGGACAGGGAGAAACACCATATATTTT
TRBD1,TRBV2,few,TRBJ2-7,CASSAYGDRRRYEQYF,TGTGCCAGCAGTGCCTATGGGGACAGACGACGCTACGAGCAGTACTTC
-,TRBV4-1,-,TRBJ2-2,CASSQGRGHGELFF,TGCGCCAGCAGCCAAGGAAGGGGCCACGGGGAGCTGTTTTTT
-,TRBV15,-,TRBJ2-7,CATRHHDRSYEQYF,TGTGCCACCAGACATCACGACAGATCCTACGAGCAGTACTTC
TRBD1,TRBV19,few,TRBJ1-1,CASSRQGTTAEAFF,TGTGCCAGTAGCCGACAGGGTACTACCGCTGAAGCTTTCTTT
-,TRBV6-4,few,TRBJ1-1,CASRQDRNTEAFF,TGTGCCAGCAGACAGGACAGAAACACTGAAGCTTTCTTT
TRBD1,TRBV2,-,TRBJ1-1,CASSTNWRGLHCNMNTEAFF,TGTGCCAGCAGCACCAACTGGAGGGGGCTCCATTGTAATATGAACACTGAAGCTTTCTTT
-,TRBV27,-,TRBJ1-5,CASSSRRNRPQHF,TGTGCCAGCAGCTCCAGAAGAAACCGGCCCCAGCATTTT
-,TRBV5-8,-,TRBJ1-5,CASSWGDGGRPVGGNQPQHF,TGTGCCAGCAGCTGGGGTGACGGGGGACGCCCCGTCGGGGGCAATCAGCCCCAGCATTTT
-,TRBV29-1,-,TRBJ1-2,CSVEEGGSRVDWNYGYTF,TGCAGCGTTGAAGAGGGGGGGTCGAGAGTAGATTGGAACTATGGCTACACCTTC
TRBD1,TRBV5-1,once,TRBJ2-1,CASSGTGAYNGQFF,TGCGCCAGCTCCGGGACAGGGGCGTACAATGGGCAGTTCTTC